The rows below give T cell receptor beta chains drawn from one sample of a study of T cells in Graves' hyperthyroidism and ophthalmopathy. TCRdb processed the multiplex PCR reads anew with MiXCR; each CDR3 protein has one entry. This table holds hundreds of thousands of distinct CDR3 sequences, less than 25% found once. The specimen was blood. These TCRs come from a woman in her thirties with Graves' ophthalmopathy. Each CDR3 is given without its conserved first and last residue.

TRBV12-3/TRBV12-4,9,ASSFSDTQY
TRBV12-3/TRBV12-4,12,ASSLVVMNTEAF
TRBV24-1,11,ATRLGDGTESF
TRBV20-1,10,SATDSRQPQH
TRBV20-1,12,SAPGTSGVDTQY
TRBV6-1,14,ASTPPRDRSSYEQY
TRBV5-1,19,ASSLSLIHQTSGPNTGELF
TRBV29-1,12,SVEDLGQGYGYT
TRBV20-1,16,SARDWYDRVVSGNTIY
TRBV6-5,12,ASSWERSTGELF
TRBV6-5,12,ASSYSRGKQPQH
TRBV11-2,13,ASSLAGTPRETQY
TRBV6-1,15,ASSHGTSGSHLETQY
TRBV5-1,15,ASSGGTSPILGDIKY
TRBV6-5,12,ASTYSRGGYEQY
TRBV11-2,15,ASSLDREGSFNTEAF
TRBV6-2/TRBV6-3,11,ASSYVGTYEQY
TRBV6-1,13,ASSAQGIGAQPQH
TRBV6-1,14,ASSEAGGRREWAQH
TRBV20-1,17,SARDRGLAGGSPSYEQY
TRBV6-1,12,ASRATSISLEQY
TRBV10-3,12,AISESTTNQPQH
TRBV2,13,ASSEVRTGENGYT
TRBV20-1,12,SARDDRGAGELF
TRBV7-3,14,ASSLTVAANTGELF
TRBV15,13,ATSKRQGMNTEAF
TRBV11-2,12,ASSPNDVIKTQY
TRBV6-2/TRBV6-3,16,ASSYAATPGQSFYGYT
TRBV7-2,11,ASSFHVSYEQY
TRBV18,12,ASSPEQAGYGYT